The TCR beta chain described here comes from a study of Graves' ophthalmopathy and Graves' hyperthyroidism. Study summary: Ophthalmopathy not arising within 18 months of follow-up defined hyperthyroidism as stable.

The study's findings and limits: Also, most clonotypes expanded in the thyroid above 0.001 frequency appeared in blood. Stable hyperthyroidism and ophthalmopathy were told apart by a 13-signature model, which achieved 85% to 90% sensitivity and around 80% specificity.

Enrollment excluded any patients with other autoimmune diseases, uncontrolled infections, pregnancy or lactation. This clonotype came up a few times. Its antigen is undetermined. CDR3 regions of TCR beta were amplified from RNA transcripts. Second-round multiplex PCR followed a first-round RT-PCR using HTBI primers. MiXCR, applied by TCRdb to the multiplex PCR reads, yields one record per CDR3 protein. This table has about 1.2 million distinct CDR3 sequences, about 35% appearing once. CDR1 and CDR2 (germline): SGHTA, FQGNSA. This CDR3 has 16 amino acids. The ends lost 5 bases at V and 7 bases at J; junction bases unmatched: 12.

Sequencing used peripheral blood or thyroid tissue (not recorded which). The chain couples TRBV7-2 to TRBJ2-2; TRBD2 aligns across 8 bases. This clonotype was obtained from an adult man with Graves' hyperthyroidism. Here the CDR3 DNA reads TGTGCCAGCAGCCCCCCTGGACTAGCTGGGGTCGGGGAGCTGTTTTTT. This codes for CASSPPGLAGVGELFF.